A selection of T cell receptor beta chains follows, all from one sample in a study of cytomegalovirus exposure and HLA in healthy donors. Method: immunoSEQ multiplex PCR; TCRdb's copy keeps in-frame clones and lacks some. The table includes 190,000 or so clones, 80% to 85% detected once. The sequencing sample was made of PBMCs. These receptors were collected from a woman under 30 in good health and CMV-seropositive. The CDR3 runs from the conserved cysteine through the conserved F or W. Each record gives: V gene, J gene, clone size, CDR3 length, D gene, CDR3 protein, CDR3 DNA. A D gene is named only where the DNA matches it firmly. Some rows mark clone size as missing; the rest say once, few, many or name a class of expanded clone.

TRBV29-1	TRBJ2-1	once	14	TRBD2	CSATGRGVNNEQFF	TGCAGCGCGACGGGACGGGGGGTTAACAATGAGCAGTTCTTC
TRBV13	TRBJ2-5	-	12	-	CASSQSQETQYF	TGTGCCAGCAGCCAATCACAAGAGACCCAGTACTTC
TRBV5-4	TRBJ1-6	-	12	-	CASSNAGSPLHF	TGTGCCAGCAGCAACGCGGGTTCACCCCTCCACTTT
TRBV9	TRBJ1-3	-	15	-	CASSVGTPSGNTIYF	TGTGCCAGCAGCGTAGGGACACCTTCTGGAAACACCATATATTTT
TRBV7-8	TRBJ1-1	-	16	-	CASSLERPVLNTEAFF	TGTGCCAGCAGCTTAGAGAGGCCGGTGTTGAACACTGAAGCTTTCTTT
TRBV27	TRBJ2-6	-	17	TRBD1	CASRRTGLLSGANVLTF	TGTGCCAGCAGAAGGACAGGACTCCTCTCTGGGGCCAACGTCCTGACTTTC
TRBV7-9	TRBJ1-2	many	15	-	CASSNNRAGSGGYTF	TGTGCCAGCAGCAATAATCGGGCGGGGTCTGGCGGCTACACCTTC
TRBV27	TRBJ1-6	-	17	-	CASSPQRQAAYNSPLHF	TGTGCCAGCAGTCCACAACGACAGGCAGCCTATAATTCACCCCTCCACTTT
TRBV5-1	TRBJ1-2	-	12	-	CASSLPPSGYTF	TGCGCCAGCAGCTTGCCCCCGTCTGGCTACACCTTC
TRBV2	TRBJ2-3	-	14	-	CASSLFRGADTQYF	TGTGCCAGCAGCCTATTTCGCGGGGCAGATACGCAGTATTTT
TRBV19	TRBJ2-2	-	19	-	CASSIIGGRAFANTGELFF	TGTGCCAGTAGTATTATCGGAGGACGCGCTTTCGCGAACACCGGGGAGCTGTTTTTT
TRBV5-1	TRBJ2-4	-	14	-	CASSFEREGNIQYF	TGCGCCAGCAGCTTTGAACGCGAGGGAAACATTCAGTACTTC
TRBV6-5	TRBJ1-2	-	12	-	CASRSGPGGYTF	TGTGCCAGCAGATCAGGTCCCGGAGGCTACACCTTC
TRBV10-2	TRBJ2-7	-	13	-	CASSEGARVEQYF	TGCGCCAGCAGTGAGGGGGCTAGAGTCGAGCAGTACTTC
TRBV9	TRBJ2-5	once	13	TRBD1	CASSGQGAETQYF	TGTGCCAGCAGCGGACAGGGGGCGGAGACCCAGTACTTC
TRBV7-3	TRBJ2-2	-	14	-	CASSLGQNTGELFF	TGTGCCAGCAGCTTGGGACAAAACACCGGGGAGCTGTTTTTT